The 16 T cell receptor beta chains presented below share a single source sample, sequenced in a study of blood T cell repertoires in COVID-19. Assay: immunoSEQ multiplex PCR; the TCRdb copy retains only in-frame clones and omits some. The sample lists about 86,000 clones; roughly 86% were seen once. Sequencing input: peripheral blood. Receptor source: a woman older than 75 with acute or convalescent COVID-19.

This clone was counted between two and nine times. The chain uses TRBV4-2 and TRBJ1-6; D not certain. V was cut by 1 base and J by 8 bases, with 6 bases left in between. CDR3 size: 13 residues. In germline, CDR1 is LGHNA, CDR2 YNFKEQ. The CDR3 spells CASSQVRDSPLHF. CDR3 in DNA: TGTGCCAGCAGCCAAGTACGAGATTCACCCCTCCACTTT.

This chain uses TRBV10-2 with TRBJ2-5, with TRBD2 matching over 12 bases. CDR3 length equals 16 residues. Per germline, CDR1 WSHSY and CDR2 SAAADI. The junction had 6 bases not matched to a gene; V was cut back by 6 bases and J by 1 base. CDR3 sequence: CASRTPLAGGQETQYF. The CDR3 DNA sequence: TGCGCCAGCAGGACCCCACTAGCGGGAGGCCAAGAGACCCAGTACTTC.

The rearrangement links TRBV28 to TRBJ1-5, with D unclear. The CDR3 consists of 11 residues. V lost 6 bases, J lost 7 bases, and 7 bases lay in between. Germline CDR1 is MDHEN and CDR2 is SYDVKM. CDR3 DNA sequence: TGTGCCAGCAGGGCGGGCCAGCCCCAGCATTTT. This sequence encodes CASRAGQPQHF.

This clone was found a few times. The CDR3, as DNA: TGCGCCAGCAGCTTGGGGACAGGGAACAATGTGGACATTCAGTACTTC. Translation gives CASSLGTGNNVDIQYF. This chain uses TRBV5-1 with TRBJ2-4, with 8 bases aligning to TRBD1. The CDR3 runs 16 residues. Germline V lookup: CDR1 SGHRS, CDR2 YFSETQ. The trim removed 0 bases at V and 8 bases at J, leaving 10 bases unmatched. Filled out from reference TRBV5-1 and TRBJ2-4, the complete variable domain reads KAGVTQTPRYLIKTRGQQVTLSCSPISGHRSVSWYQQTPGQGLQFLFEYFSETQRNKGNFPGRFSGRQFSNSRSEMNVSTLELGDSALYLCASSLGTGNNVDIQYFGAGTRLSVL.

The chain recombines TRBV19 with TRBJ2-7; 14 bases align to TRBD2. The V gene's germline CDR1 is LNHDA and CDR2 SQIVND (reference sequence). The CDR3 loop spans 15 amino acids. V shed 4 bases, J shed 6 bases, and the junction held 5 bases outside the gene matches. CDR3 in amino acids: CASSRDGTSGSEQYF. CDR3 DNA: TGTGCCAGTAGTAGAGATGGGACTAGCGGGAGCGAGCAGTACTTC. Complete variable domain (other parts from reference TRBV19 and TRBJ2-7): DGGITQSPKYLFRKEGQNVTLSCEQNLNHDAMYWYRQDPGQGLRLIYYSQIVNDFQKGDIAEGYSVSREKKESFPLTVTSAQKNPTAFYLCASSRDGTSGSEQYFGPGTRLTVT.

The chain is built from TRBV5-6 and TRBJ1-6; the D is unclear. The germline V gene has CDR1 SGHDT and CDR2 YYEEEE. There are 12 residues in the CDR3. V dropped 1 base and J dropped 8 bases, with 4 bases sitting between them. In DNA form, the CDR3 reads TGTGCCAGCAGCTTGATCGATTCACCCCTCCACTTT. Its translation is CASSLIDSPLHF.

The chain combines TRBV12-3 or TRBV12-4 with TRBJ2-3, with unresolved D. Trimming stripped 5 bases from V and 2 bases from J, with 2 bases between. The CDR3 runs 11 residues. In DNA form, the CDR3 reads TGTGCCAGCAGTCACACAGATACGCAGTATTTT. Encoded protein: CASSHTDTQYF.

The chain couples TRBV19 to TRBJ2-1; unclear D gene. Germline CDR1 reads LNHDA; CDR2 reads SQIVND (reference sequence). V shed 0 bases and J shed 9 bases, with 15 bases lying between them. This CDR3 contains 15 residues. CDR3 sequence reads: CASSIDGVRTIEQFF. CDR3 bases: TGTGCCAGTAGTATAGATGGTGTCAGAACAATTGAGCAGTTCTTC.

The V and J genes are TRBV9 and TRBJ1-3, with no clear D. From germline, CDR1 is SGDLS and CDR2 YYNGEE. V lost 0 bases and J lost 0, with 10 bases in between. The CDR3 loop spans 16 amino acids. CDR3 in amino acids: CASSVGSPASGNTIYF. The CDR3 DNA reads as TGTGCCAGCAGCGTAGGTAGCCCTGCCTCTGGAAACACCATATATTTT.

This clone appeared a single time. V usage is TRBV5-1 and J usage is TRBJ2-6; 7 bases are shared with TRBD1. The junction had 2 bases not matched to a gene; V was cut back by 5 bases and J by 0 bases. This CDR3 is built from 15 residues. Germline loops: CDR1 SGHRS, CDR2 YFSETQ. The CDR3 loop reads CASRGQPSGANVLTF. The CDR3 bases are TGCGCCAGCAGGGGACAGCCCTCTGGGGCCAACGTCCTGACTTTC. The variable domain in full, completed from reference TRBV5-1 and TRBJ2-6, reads KAGVTQTPRYLIKTRGQQVTLSCSPISGHRSVSWYQQTPGQGLQFLFEYFSETQRNKGNFPGRFSGRQFSNSRSEMNVSTLELGDSALYLCASRGQPSGANVLTFGAGSRLTVL.

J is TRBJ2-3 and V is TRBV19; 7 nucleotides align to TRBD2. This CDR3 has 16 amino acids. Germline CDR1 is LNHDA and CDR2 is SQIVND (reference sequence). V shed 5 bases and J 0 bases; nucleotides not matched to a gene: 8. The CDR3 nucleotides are TGTGCCAGTAGTCCTCTTCGGCGGGGGAGCACAGATACGCAGTATTTT. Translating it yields CASSPLRRGSTDTQYF.

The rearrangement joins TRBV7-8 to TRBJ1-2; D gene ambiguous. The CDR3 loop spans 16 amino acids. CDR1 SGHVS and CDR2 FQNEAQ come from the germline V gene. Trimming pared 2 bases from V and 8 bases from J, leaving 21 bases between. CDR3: CASSLRQESPDRGYTF. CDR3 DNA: TGTGCCAGCAGCTTAAGGCAGGAATCCCCCGATCGGGGCTACACCTTC.

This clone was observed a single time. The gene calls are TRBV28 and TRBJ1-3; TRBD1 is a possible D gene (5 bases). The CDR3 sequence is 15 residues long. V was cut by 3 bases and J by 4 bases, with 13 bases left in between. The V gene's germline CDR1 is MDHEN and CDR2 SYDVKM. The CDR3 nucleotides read TGTGCCAGCAGTTTCCCAGTAGGGGTCGGAAACACCATATATTTT. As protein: CASSFPVGVGNTIYF.

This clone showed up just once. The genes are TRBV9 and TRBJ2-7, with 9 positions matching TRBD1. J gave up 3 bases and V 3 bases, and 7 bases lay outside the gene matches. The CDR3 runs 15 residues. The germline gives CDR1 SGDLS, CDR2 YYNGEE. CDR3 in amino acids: CASSASGTGIYEQYF. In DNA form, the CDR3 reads TGTGCCAGCAGCGCTTCCGGGACAGGGATCTACGAGCAGTACTTC.

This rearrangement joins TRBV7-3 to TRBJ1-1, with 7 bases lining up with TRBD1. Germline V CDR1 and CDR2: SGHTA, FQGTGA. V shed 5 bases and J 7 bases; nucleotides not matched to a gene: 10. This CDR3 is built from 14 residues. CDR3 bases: TGTGCCAGCAGCGCCAGCCATTCAGGGGGTGAAGCTTTCTTT. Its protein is CASSASHSGGEAFF. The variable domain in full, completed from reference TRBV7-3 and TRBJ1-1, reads GAGVSQTPSNKVTEKGKYVELRCDPISGHTALYWYRQSLGQGPEFLIYFQGTGAADDSGLPNDRFFAVRPEGSVSTLKIQRTERGDSAVYLCASSASHSGGEAFFGQGTRLTVV.

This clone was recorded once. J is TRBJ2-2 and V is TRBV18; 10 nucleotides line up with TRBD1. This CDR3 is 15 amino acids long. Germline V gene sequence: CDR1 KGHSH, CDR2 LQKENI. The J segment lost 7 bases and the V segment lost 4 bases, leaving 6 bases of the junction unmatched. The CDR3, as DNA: TGTGCCAGCTCACTATCGACAGGGGGCGTCGGGGAGCTGTTTTTT. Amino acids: CASSLSTGGVGELFF.